These T cell receptor beta chains were read from a single sample in a study of blood T cell repertoires in COVID-19. Assay: immunoSEQ multiplex PCR; the TCRdb copy retains only in-frame clones and omits some. The sample consists of 110,000 to 150,000 clones, around 82% of them appearing once. Sequenced material: PBMCs or T cells enriched from blood (not recorded which). These receptor sequences come from a man aged 40-49 years with acute COVID-19. The CDR3 runs from the conserved cysteine through the conserved F or W. A D gene is named only where the DNA matches it firmly. Size is omitted from some rows. Given values are once, few, many or a class for expanded clones.

>TRBV19|few|TRBJ2-7|TRBD2
TGTGCCAGTAGTCCTGGGGCTAGCGGGGAAGGCTACGAGCAGTACTTC
CASSPGASGEGYEQYF
>TRBV7-9|.|TRBJ2-7|TRBD2
TGTGCCAGCAGCCCTAGACTAGCGGCTTACTACGAGCAGTACTTC
CASSPRLAAYYEQYF
>TRBV28|.|TRBJ2-7|TRBD2
TGTGCCAGCAGTTCCCCGAAAGCTAGCGGGATCTCCTACGAGCAGTACTTC
CASSSPKASGISYEQYF
>TRBV19|.|TRBJ1-4|.
TGTGCCAGTAGTAGGGGGCAGACTAATGAAAAACTGTTTTTT
CASSRGQTNEKLFF
>TRBV29-1|.|TRBJ1-1|.
TGCAGCGTTGAAGATTACCAGGGGCCAACTGAAGCTTTCTTT
CSVEDYQGPTEAFF
>TRBV7-2|few|TRBJ2-3|TRBD2
TGTGCCAGCACCCCAGGGACTATCTCGGATACGCAGTATTTT
CASTPGTISDTQYF
>TRBV28|.|TRBJ2-1|TRBD2
TGTGCCAGCAAAAGCTCCGGGACTAGCGGGAGTTACAATGAGCAGTTCTTC
CASKSSGTSGSYNEQFF
>TRBV7-9|few|TRBJ2-7|TRBD2
TGTGCCAGCAGCCCGGGAGGCCTCGAGCAGTACTTC
CASSPGGLEQYF
>TRBV19|.|TRBJ1-1|.
TGTGCTAGTAAACCCGGCGGGGGCTCGGGCACTGAAGCTTTCTTT
CASKPGGGSGTEAFF
>TRBV10-3|.|TRBJ2-1|TRBD2
TGTGCCATCAGTGACCTAGCGGGAGATAGTAATGAGCAGTTCTTC
CAISDLAGDSNEQFF
>TRBV7-9|.|TRBJ1-3|TRBD1
TGTGCCAGCAGCCGGGGACAGGACTGGGGCACCATATATTTT
CASSRGQDWGTIYF
>TRBV30|.|TRBJ1-4|.
TGTGCCTGGAGTCTCACTCGGGAGAGAGCTAATGAAAAACTGTTTTTT
CAWSLTRERANEKLFF
>TRBV10-3|.|TRBJ2-3|TRBD2
TGTGCCACCACACAACTAGCGGGGGACCCAGATACGCAGTATTTT
CATTQLAGDPDTQYF
>TRBV11-3|.|TRBJ1-1|.
TGTGCCAGCAGCTTAGACGTTAACACTGAAGCTTTCTTT
CASSLDVNTEAFF
>TRBV7-9|.|TRBJ1-5|.
TGTGCCAGCAGCTGGGAGTCAGAAAATCAGCCCCAGCATTTT
CASSWESENQPQHF
>TRBV19|.|TRBJ1-5|TRBD1
TGTGCCAGTAGTGACAGGGGTATCGGCAATCAGCCCCAGCATTTT
CASSDRGIGNQPQHF
>TRBV18|.|TRBJ2-7|.
TGTGCCAGCTCACCATTAAGCGGTGCATCCTACGAGCAGTACTTC
CASSPLSGASYEQYF
>TRBV7-9|.|TRBJ2-5|TRBD2
TGTGCCAGCAGCTCCACTAGCGGGAAGGCGGGCCAAGAGACCCAGTACTTC
CASSSTSGKAGQETQYF
>TRBV27|.|TRBJ1-5|TRBD1
TGTGCCAGCAGTCACAGACAGGGTCCGGGGCCCCAGCATTTT
CASSHRQGPGPQHF
>TRBV28|.|TRBJ1-6|.
TGTGCCAGCAGAAACAGGAATACCCTCCACTTT
CASRNRNTLHF
>TRBV4-1|.|TRBJ1-1|.
TGCGCCAGCAGCCCAGGACAGACGATGAACACTGAAGCTTTCTTT
CASSPGQTMNTEAFF
>TRBV28|.|TRBJ1-4|TRBD1
TGTGCCAGCAGTTTTTCTCGACAGGGAAGGGAAAAACTGTTTTTT
CASSFSRQGREKLFF
>TRBV10-1|.|TRBJ1-3|.
TGCGCCAGCAGTGCAGACAGCTCTGGAAACACCATATATTTT
CASSADSSGNTIYF
>TRBV5-1|.|TRBJ2-1|TRBD2
TGCGCCAGCGTACGAGGCGGGGGAGGTGAGCAGTTCTTC
CASVRGGGGEQFF
>TRBV20-1|.|TRBJ1-1|.
TGCAGTGCTAGTGGGAGAGGTGGCACTGAAGCTTTCTTT
CSASGRGGTEAFF
>TRBV6-5|.|TRBJ1-2|TRBD1
TGTGCCAGCAGGACAGGGACCTATGGCTACACCTTC
CASRTGTYGYTF
>TRBV27|.|TRBJ1-2|TRBD1
TGTGCCAGCAGTTTAAGACAGGGGAACTATGGCTACACCTTC
CASSLRQGNYGYTF
>TRBV28|.|TRBJ2-7|.
TGTGCCAGCAGTCCCCCCGGGGGATTCTACGAGCAGTACTTC
CASSPPGGFYEQYF
>TRBV6-1|once|TRBJ1-1|.
TGTGCCAGCAGTGAAACTTACACTGAAGCTTTCTTT
CASSETYTEAFF
>TRBV28|.|TRBJ1-1|.
TGTGCCAGCAGTTCCTCACCCGGCACTGAAGCTTTCTTT
CASSSSPGTEAFF
>TRBV4-1|.|TRBJ2-2|TRBD1
TGCGCCAGCAGCCAATCACCCGGACAGGGTAGCACCGGGGAGCTGTTTTTT
CASSQSPGQGSTGELFF
>TRBV27|.|TRBJ2-1|.
TGTGCCAGCTCTCGGGTCGGAGATGAGCAGTTCTTC
CASSRVGDEQFF
>TRBV18|.|TRBJ1-3|TRBD1
TGTGCCAGCTCCCTCGGGACAGACTCTGGAAACACCATATATTTT
CASSLGTDSGNTIYF
>TRBV7-9|.|TRBJ1-2|.
TGTGCCAGCAGCTTGGGGGCAGCTAACTATGGCTACACCTTC
CASSLGAANYGYTF
>TRBV5-4|once|TRBJ2-3|TRBD2
TGTGCCAGCAGACCTACTAGCGGACACACAGATACGCAGTATTTT
CASRPTSGHTDTQYF
>TRBV19|.|TRBJ1-1|.
TGTGCCAGTACCTTGAGAGGAACATCAAGGGGGACTGAAGCTTTCTTT
CASTLRGTSRGTEAFF
>TRBV28|.|TRBJ2-7|TRBD2
TGTGCCAGCAGACCGACTAGCGGGAGGGCTTACGAGCAGTACTTC
CASRPTSGRAYEQYF
>TRBV3-1/TRBV3-2|.|TRBJ2-5|.
TGTGCCAGCAGCCAAGCCCCGTTCAGACAAGAGACCCAGTACTTC
CASSQAPFRQETQYF
>TRBV5-8|few|TRBJ2-2|.
TGTGCCAGCAGCTTACAGGTCACCGGGGAGCTGTTTTTT
CASSLQVTGELFF
>TRBV5-6|.|TRBJ2-1|TRBD2
TGTGCCAGCAGCTCCCCGATCGAAACCCTAGCGGGGAAGCAGTTCTTC
CASSSPIETLAGKQFF
>TRBV18|.|TRBJ2-3|.
TGTGCCAGCTCACCGGCGGGACTGGGCACAGATACGCAGTATTTT
CASSPAGLGTDTQYF
>TRBV18|.|TRBJ1-1|.
TGTGCCAGCTCACCGGGAACCGGGGAAAGGACTGAAGCTTTCTTT
CASSPGTGERTEAFF
>TRBV10-3|few|TRBJ1-6|.
TGTGCCATCAGTTCTCGAGTTGATAATTCACCCCTCCACTTT
CAISSRVDNSPLHF
>TRBV4-3|.|TRBJ2-3|TRBD2
TGCGCCAGCAGCCAAGGTGTGAGACTAGCGGATAGCCGAGATGAGGATACGCAGTATTTT
CASSQGVRLADSRDEDTQYF
>TRBV6-5|.|TRBJ1-5|TRBD1
TGTGCCAGCAGTTACTCGGGGACAGGGGGTCAGCCCCAGCATTTT
CASSYSGTGGQPQHF
>TRBV7-9|.|TRBJ2-2|.
TGTGCCAGCAGCTTAGTGGCCGCTAGCGGGGAGCTGTTTTTT
CASSLVAASGELFF
>TRBV20-1|.|TRBJ1-3|.
TGCAGTGCTAGTAAACGACAGTCTGGAAACACCATATATTTT
CSASKRQSGNTIYF
>TRBV5-1|.|TRBJ1-1|TRBD1
TGCGCCAGCAGCGACGTGACAGGGAGCATGAACACTGAAGCTTTCTTT
CASSDVTGSMNTEAFF
>TRBV6-5|.|TRBJ2-5|.
TGTGCCAGCAGACCCCGGGCAGGGCAAGAGACCCAGTACTTC
CASRPRAGQETQYF
>TRBV4-3|.|TRBJ2-1|.
TGCGCCAGCAAGGAATCCCTAGGGAGAAATGAGCAGTTCTTC
CASKESLGRNEQFF
>TRBV11-2|.|TRBJ2-5|TRBD1
TGTGCCAGCAGCCTACGGACAGGAAACTACCAAGAGACCCAGTACTTC
CASSLRTGNYQETQYF
>TRBV5-5|.|TRBJ2-1|.
TGTGCCAGCAGCCCGAAGAGCTCCTACAATGAGCAGTTCTTC
CASSPKSSYNEQFF
>TRBV7-9|.|TRBJ2-7|TRBD1
TGTGCCAGCGCCCGGGACAGGGGTGCTACGGGGGTATACTTC
CASARDRGATGVYF
>TRBV2|.|TRBJ2-7|.
TGTGCCACTCGGGGGACCTACGAGCAGTACTTC
CATRGTYEQYF
>TRBV9|.|TRBJ2-1|.
TGTGCCAGCAGCCCCCCGGGTTTCTACAATGAGCAGTTCTTC
CASSPPGFYNEQFF
>TRBV5-1|.|TRBJ1-4|.
TGCGCCAGCAGCTTACAGGGTCCTAATGAAAAACTGTTTTTT
CASSLQGPNEKLFF
>TRBV5-6|.|TRBJ1-3|.
TGTGCCAGCAGCTTTAGTGGAAACACCATATATTTT
CASSFSGNTIYF